This T cell receptor beta chain emerged from a study of cytomegalovirus exposure and HLA in healthy donors. A multiplex PCR was run with 60 Vbeta primers and 13 Jbeta primers. Clones were read by immunoSEQ multiplex PCR, and TCRdb kept only the in-frame ones, dropping some. Among 150,000 or so clones listed, 77% were seen once. Of note for this clone: Its antigen is undetermined.

CDR1 is SGHRS, CDR2 YFSETQ, per germline. This CDR3 has 15 amino acids. The ends lost 0 bases at V and 7 bases at J; junction bases unmatched: 7. Regarding the study as a whole: TCR beta sequences reportedly predicted most subjects' HLA-A and HLA-B alleles accurately. In a later analysis, most CMV-associated TCR beta chains appeared HLA-restricted. It was reported that the classifier diagnosed cytomegalovirus status with high specificity and sensitivity in both the original and validation cohorts. In vitro data verified a few CMV-associated chains as specific for CMV antigens.

The sequencing sample was made of PBMCs. The V call is TRBV5-1, the J call TRBJ1-1; 9 positions match TRBD1. This receptor was taken from a male donor in good health and CMV-seropositive. The DNA for the CDR3 is TGCGCCAGCAGCTTGGGGAACAGGGGGCAGGGTGAAGCTTTCTTT. Its protein product is CASSLGNRGQGEAFF.